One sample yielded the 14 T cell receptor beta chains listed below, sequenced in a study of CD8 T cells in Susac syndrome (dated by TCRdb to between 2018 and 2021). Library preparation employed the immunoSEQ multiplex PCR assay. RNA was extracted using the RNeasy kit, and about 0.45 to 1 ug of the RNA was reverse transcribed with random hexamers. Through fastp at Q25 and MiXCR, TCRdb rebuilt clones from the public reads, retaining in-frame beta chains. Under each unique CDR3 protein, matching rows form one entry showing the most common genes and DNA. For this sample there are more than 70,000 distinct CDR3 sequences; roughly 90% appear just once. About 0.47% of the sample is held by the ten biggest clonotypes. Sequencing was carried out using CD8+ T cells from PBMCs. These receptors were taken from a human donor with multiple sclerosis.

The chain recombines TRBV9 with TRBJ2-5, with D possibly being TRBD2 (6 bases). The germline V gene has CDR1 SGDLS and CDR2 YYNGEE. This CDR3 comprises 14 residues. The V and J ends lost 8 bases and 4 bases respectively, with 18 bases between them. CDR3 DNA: TGTGCCAGTGACCCGGGCGACGGGGGAGAGACCCAGTACTTC. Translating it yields CASDPGDGGETQYF. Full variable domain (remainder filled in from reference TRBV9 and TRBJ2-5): DSGVTQTPKHLITATGQRVTLRCSPRSGDLSVYWYQQSLDQGLQFLIQYYNGEERAKGNILERFSAQQFPDLHSELNLSSLELGDSALYFCASDPGDGGETQYFGPGTRLLVL.

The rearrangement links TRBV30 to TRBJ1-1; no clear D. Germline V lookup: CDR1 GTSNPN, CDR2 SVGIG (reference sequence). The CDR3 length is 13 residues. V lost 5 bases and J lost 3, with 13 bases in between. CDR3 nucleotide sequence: TGTGCCTGGGGCTCCGGAGGGTACACTGAAGCTTTCTTT. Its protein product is CAWGSGGYTEAFF. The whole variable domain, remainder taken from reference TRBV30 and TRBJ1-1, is SQTIHQWPATLVQPVGSPLSLECTVEGTSNPNLYWYRQAAGRGLQLLFYSVGIGQISSEVPQNLSASRPQDRQFILSSKKLLLSDSGFYLCAWGSGGYTEAFFGQGTRLTVV.

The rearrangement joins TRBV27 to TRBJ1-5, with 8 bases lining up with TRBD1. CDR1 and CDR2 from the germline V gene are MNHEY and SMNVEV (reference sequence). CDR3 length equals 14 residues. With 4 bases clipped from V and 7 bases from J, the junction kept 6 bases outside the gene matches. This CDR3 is CASSSGQGLQPQHF. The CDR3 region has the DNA TGTGCCAGCAGTTCCGGACAGGGCTTGCAGCCCCAGCATTTT.

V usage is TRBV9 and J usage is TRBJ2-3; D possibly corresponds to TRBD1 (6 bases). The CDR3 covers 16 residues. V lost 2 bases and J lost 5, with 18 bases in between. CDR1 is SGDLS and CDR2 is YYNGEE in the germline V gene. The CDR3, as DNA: TGTGCCAGCAGCGTGCATTGGACAGACTCGGGAGATACGCAGTATTTT. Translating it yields CASSVHWTDSGDTQYF.

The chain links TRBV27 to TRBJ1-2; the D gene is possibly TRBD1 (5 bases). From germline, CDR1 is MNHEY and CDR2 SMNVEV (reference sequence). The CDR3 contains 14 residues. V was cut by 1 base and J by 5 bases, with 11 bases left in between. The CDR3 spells CASSLFGGAYGYTF. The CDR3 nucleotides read TGTGCCAGCAGTTTATTCGGGGGAGCGTATGGCTACACCTTC.

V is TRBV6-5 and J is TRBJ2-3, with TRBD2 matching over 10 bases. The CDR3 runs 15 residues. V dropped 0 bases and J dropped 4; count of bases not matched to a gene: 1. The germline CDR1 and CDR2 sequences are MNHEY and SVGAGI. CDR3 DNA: TGTGCCAGCAGTTACTCACTAGCGGGATCAGATACGCAGTATTTT. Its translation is CASSYSLAGSDTQYF.

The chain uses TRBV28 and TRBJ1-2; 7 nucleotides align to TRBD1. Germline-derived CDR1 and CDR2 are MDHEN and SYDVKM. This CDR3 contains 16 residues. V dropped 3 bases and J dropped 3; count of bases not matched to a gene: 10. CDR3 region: CASSFPGGRPHYGYTF. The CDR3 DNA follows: TGTGCCAGCAGTTTTCCAGGGGGGCGCCCCCACTATGGCTACACCTTC.

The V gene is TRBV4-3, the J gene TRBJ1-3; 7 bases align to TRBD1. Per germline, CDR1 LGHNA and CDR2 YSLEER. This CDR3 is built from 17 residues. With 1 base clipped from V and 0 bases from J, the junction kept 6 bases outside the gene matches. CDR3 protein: CASSQAPTGNSGNTIYF. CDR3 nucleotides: TGCGCCAGCAGCCAAGCTCCGACAGGGAACTCTGGAAACACCATATATTTT.

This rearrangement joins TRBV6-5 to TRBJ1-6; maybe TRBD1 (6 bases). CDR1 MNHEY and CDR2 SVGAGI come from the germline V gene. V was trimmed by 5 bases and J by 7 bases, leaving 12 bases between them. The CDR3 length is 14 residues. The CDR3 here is CASSEDSLNSPLHF. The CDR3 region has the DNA TGTGCCAGCAGTGAGGACAGTCTCAATTCACCCCTCCACTTT.

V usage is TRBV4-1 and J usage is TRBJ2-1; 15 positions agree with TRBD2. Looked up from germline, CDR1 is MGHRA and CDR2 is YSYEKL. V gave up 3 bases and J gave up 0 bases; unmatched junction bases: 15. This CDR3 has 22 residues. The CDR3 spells CASSHFDLPGLAGGSSYNEQFF. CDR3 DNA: TGCGCCAGCAGCCACTTTGACCTCCCGGGACTAGCGGGGGGTAGCTCCTACAATGAGCAGTTCTTC.

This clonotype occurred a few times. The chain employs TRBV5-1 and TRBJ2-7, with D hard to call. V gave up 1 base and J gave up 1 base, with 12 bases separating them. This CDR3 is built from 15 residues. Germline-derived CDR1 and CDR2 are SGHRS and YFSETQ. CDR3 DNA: TGCGCCAGCAGCTTGTATGGGCCCCAATCCTACGAGCAGTACTTC. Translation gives CASSLYGPQSYEQYF.

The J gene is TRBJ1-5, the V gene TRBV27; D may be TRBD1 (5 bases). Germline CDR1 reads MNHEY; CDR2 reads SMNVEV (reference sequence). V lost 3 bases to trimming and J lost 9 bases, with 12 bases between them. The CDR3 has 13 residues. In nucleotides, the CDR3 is TGTGCCAGCAGTTTCGGGGCGTTAGGGCCCCAGCATTTT. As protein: CASSFGALGPQHF.

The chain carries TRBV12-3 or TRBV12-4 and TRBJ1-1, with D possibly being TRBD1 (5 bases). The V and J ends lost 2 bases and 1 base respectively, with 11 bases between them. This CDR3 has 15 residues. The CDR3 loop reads CASSLRRGGNTEAFF. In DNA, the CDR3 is TGTGCCAGCAGTTTACGACGGGGGGGGAACACTGAAGCTTTCTTT.

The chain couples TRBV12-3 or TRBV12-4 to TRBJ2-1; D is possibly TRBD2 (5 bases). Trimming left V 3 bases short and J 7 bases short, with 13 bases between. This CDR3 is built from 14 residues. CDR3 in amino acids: CASSFGVMGNEQFF. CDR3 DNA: TGTGCCAGCAGTTTCGGGGTTATGGGGAATGAGCAGTTCTTC.